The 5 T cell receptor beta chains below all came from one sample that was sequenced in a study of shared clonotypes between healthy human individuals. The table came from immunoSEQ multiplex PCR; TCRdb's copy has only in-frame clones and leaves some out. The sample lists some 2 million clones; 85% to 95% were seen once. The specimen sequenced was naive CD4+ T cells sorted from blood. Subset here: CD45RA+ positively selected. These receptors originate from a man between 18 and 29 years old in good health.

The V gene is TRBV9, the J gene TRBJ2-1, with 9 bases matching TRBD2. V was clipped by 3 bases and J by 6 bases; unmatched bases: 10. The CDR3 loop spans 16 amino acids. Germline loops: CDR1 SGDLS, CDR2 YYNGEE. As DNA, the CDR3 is TGTGCCAGCAGCGGAACCTTAGCGGGAGTATTCAATGAGCAGTTCTTC. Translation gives CASSGTLAGVFNEQFF.

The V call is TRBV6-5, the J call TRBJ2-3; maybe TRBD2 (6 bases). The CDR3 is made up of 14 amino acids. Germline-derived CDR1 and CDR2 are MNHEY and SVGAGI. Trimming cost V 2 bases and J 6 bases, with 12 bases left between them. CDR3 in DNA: TGTGCCAGCAGTTACGCACTAGCTCCTGATACGCAGTATTTT. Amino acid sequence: CASSYALAPDTQYF.

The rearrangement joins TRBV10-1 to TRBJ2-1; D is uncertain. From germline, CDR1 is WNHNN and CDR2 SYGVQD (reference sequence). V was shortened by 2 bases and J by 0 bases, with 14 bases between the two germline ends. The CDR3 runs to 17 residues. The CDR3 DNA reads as TGCGCCAGCAGTGAGAGGTCTACCGCTAGCTCCTACAATGAGCAGTTCTTC. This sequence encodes CASSERSTASSYNEQFF.

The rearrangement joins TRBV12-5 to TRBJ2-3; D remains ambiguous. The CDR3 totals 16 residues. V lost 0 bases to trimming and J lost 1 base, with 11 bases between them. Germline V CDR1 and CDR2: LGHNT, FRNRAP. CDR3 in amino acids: CASGLVQAFGTDTQYF. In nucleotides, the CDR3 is TGTGCTAGTGGTTTGGTACAAGCGTTCGGCACAGATACGCAGTATTTT.

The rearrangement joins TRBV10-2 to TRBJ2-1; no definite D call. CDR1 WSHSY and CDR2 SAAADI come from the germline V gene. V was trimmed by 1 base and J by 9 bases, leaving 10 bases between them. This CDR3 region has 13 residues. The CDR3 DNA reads TGCGCCAGCAGTGAGTTCATCGTCGGTGAGCAGTTCTTC. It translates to CASSEFIVGEQFF.